Presented here are 29 T cell receptor beta chains from one specimen sequenced in a study of OX40 agonist ivuxolimab in advanced cancers. The method was immunoSEQ multiplex PCR; TCRdb's version includes in-frame clones alone and lacks a portion of them. The sample includes tens of thousands of clones, over 80% seen only once; the top ten take 12%. The specimen comprised CD4+ or CD8+ T cells sorted from blood, sampled in a trial of the OX40 agonist ivuxolimab. The receptors derive from an adult with an advanced solid tumor such as melanoma, head and neck, liver or kidney cancer.

The genes are TRBV7-2 and TRBJ2-2, with D possibly TRBD2 on 5 matching bases. Germline assignment: CDR1 SGHTA and CDR2 FQGNSA. The CDR3 sequence is 16 residues long. Between the trimmed V and J ends, which lost 2 bases and 4 bases, there was a span of 14 bases. The CDR3 nucleotides are TGTGCCAGCAGCTTAAAGCCCGCGGAGGTCACCGGGGAGCTGTTTTTT. It specifies CASSLKPAEVTGELFF.

The V gene is TRBV7-2, the J gene TRBJ1-2; D is perhaps TRBD1 (6 bases). Trimming removed 1 base from V and 7 bases from J, with 16 bases in between. CDR1 is SGHTA, CDR2 FQGNSA, per germline. The CDR3 loop spans 15 amino acids. CDR3 in DNA: TGTGCCAGCAGCTTAGTCGCTGGGGGGCGTGGTGGCTACACCTTC. Translated, it gives CASSLVAGGRGGYTF.

This clone was observed a few times. The rearrangement links TRBV5-1 to TRBJ2-5; 10 bases line up with TRBD2. The germline gives CDR1 SGHRS, CDR2 YFSETQ. V lost 4 bases to trimming and J lost 1 base; unmatched junction nucleotides: 10. The CDR3 runs 17 residues. Here the CDR3 reads CASSLEGQRGGQETQYF. The CDR3 coding sequence is TGCGCCAGCAGCCTGGAGGGCCAGCGGGGGGGCCAAGAGACCCAGTACTTC.

The V gene is TRBV28, the J gene TRBJ1-1; a weak D match, TRBD1 (5 bases). Looked up from germline, CDR1 is MDHEN and CDR2 is SYDVKM. The CDR3 consists of 12 residues. The V end lost 5 bases, the J end lost 5 bases, and 9 bases lay between the germline ends. The CDR3 sequence: CASSARGTEAFF. CDR3 bases: TGTGCCAGCAGTGCTCGGGGGACTGAAGCTTTCTTT.

The genes are TRBV2 and TRBJ2-3, with 8 bases matching TRBD1. There are 17 residues in the CDR3. Looked up from germline, CDR1 is SNHLY and CDR2 is FYNNEI. Unmatched junction bases numbered 11, after V lost 6 bases and J lost 0 bases. For the CDR3, the DNA is TGTGCCAGCAGGGGGGACAGGTCGTTGATTAGCACAGATACGCAGTATTTT. Its translation is CASRGDRSLISTDTQYF.

The V gene is TRBV6-1, the J gene TRBJ2-7; D is ambiguous. Germline loops: CDR1 MNHNS, CDR2 SASEGT. Trimming shortened V by 4 bases and J by 10 bases, and 14 bases separated the two germline ends. The CDR3 covers 12 residues. CDR3 DNA sequence: TGTGCCAGCAGTGTGCCGGTCTTAGGACAGTACTTC. This sequence encodes CASSVPVLGQYF.

The V call is TRBV15, the J call TRBJ1-6; tentatively, D is TRBD1 (5 bases). The CDR3 loop spans 14 amino acids. The germline V and J ends were trimmed by 1 base and 7 bases, with 8 bases remaining between them. Germline V gene lookup returns CDR1 LNHNV and CDR2 YYDKDF (reference sequence). CDR3 in DNA: TGTGCCACCAGCAGAGCTGAGGGGAATTCACCCCTCCACTTT. Translated: CATSRAEGNSPLHF.

As to this clone: A junction boundary mismatches the germline segment, possibly from a read error. The rearrangement joins TRBV10-3 to TRBJ2-7; D call uncertain. Germline V lookup: CDR1 ENHRY, CDR2 SYGVKD. There are 11 residues in the CDR3. Written as DNA, the CDR3 is TGTGCCACCAGTGAGTCAGGAAAGCAGTACTTC. Translated: CATSESGKQYF.

The chain is built from TRBV21-1 and TRBJ2-2; the DNA was not compared with TRBD2, the D call given in the table. TRBV21-1 has pseudogene status. The CDR3 is made up of 17 amino acids. In DNA form, the CDR3 reads TGTGCCAGCAGCAAAGAGTTAGCGGGACTTAACACCGGGGAGCTGTTTTTT. The encoded protein is CASSKELAGLNTGELFF.

This sequence joins TRBV29-1 and TRBJ2-1; D not resolved. In germline, CDR1 is SQVTM, CDR2 ANQGSEA. The CDR3 has 13 amino acids. V was clipped by 3 bases and J by 6 bases, with 12 bases between them. CDR3 protein: CSVEGNSLNEQFF. For the CDR3, the DNA is TGCAGCGTTGAGGGTAACAGCCTCAATGAGCAGTTCTTC.

The chain recombines TRBV5-1 with TRBJ2-5, with a possible D match to TRBD2 (7 bases). Trimming removed 5 bases at V and 5 bases at J, with 13 bases between. The germline V gene encodes CDR1 SGHRS and CDR2 YFSETQ. This CDR3 has 13 residues. The CDR3: CASSNREGETQYF. The DNA for the CDR3 is TGCGCCAGCAGTAACAGGGAGGGGGAGACCCAGTACTTC.

CDR3 loop: CASSLQTYEQYF. In DNA form, the CDR3 reads TGTGCCAGCAGCTTACAGACCTACGAGCAGTACTTC. This chain joins TRBV28 and TRBJ2-7; D call uncertain. Germline CDR1 and CDR2: MDHEN and SYDVKM. The CDR3 covers 12 residues. Deletions cut 6 bases from V and 2 bases from J, with 8 bases between.

About this clone: Germline and junction disagree at one end, which may indicate a read error. The chain has TRBV29-1 and TRBJ1-2, with 7 nucleotides matching TRBD1. The CDR3 totals 13 residues. CDR1 and CDR2 (germline): SQVTM, ANQGSEA. CDR3 sequence reads: CSVEGQEAYGYTF. The CDR3, as DNA: TGCAGCGTCGAAGGACAGGAGGCCTATGGCTACACCTTC. Drawing the rest from reference TRBV29-1 and TRBJ1-2, the complete variable domain is SAVISQKPSRDICQRGTSLTIQCQVDSQVTMMFWYRQQPGQSLTLIATANQGSEATYESGFVIDKFPISRPNLTFSTLTVSNMSPEDSSIYLCSVEGQEAYGYTFGSGTRLTVV.

This clone was seen more than once but under ten times. The V gene is TRBV19, the J gene TRBJ2-6; 9 bases are shared with TRBD1. Germline V gene sequence: CDR1 LNHDA, CDR2 SQIVND (reference sequence). V trimming: 5 bases; J trimming: 2 bases; junction bases outside the gene matches: 4. CDR3 size: 16 residues. CDR3 protein: CASSFTGGAGANVLTF. The CDR3 DNA reads TGTGCCAGTAGTTTCACAGGGGGCGCTGGGGCCAACGTCCTGACTTTC. Drawing the rest from reference TRBV19 and TRBJ2-6, the complete variable domain is DGGITQSPKYLFRKEGQNVTLSCEQNLNHDAMYWYRQDPGQGLRLIYYSQIVNDFQKGDIAEGYSVSREKKESFPLTVTSAQKNPTAFYLCASSFTGGAGANVLTFGAGSRLTVL.

Here the CDR3 reads CASSQGTGSNTEAFF. Written as DNA, the CDR3 is TGCGCCAGCAGCCAAGGGACAGGCAGCAACACTGAAGCTTTCTTT. The chain combines TRBV4-1 with TRBJ1-1; 7 nucleotides line up with TRBD1. CDR3 size: 15 residues. The J segment lost 2 bases and the V segment lost 1 base, leaving 4 bases of the junction unmatched. The germline V gene encodes CDR1 MGHRA and CDR2 YSYEKL.

This chain links TRBV13 with TRBJ1-2, with 9 bases that match TRBD1. V gave up 4 bases and J gave up 11 bases; unmatched junction bases: 2. The CDR3 is 11 residues long. The V gene's germline CDR1 is PRHDT and CDR2 FYEKMQ (reference sequence). The CDR3 region has the DNA TGTGCCAGCAGCTGGGGACAGGGATACACCTTC. It translates to CASSWGQGYTF.

The chain recombines TRBV29-1 with TRBJ1-3; 10 nucleotides align to TRBD1. J was trimmed by 8 bases and V by 3 bases; bases with no gene match: 4. Looked up from germline, CDR1 is SQVTM and CDR2 is ANQGSEA. The CDR3 length is 13 residues. The chain's CDR3 is CSVDGQGEDTIYF. The CDR3 nucleotides read TGCAGCGTTGATGGACAGGGGGAGGACACCATATATTTT.

The CDR3 DNA reads as TGCGCCAGCAGCCAATTCGCCCCTCCTCCCGGGAGATCTGCTGGAGATACGCAGTATTTT. Protein sequence: CASSQFAPPPGRSAGDTQYF. The gene calls are TRBV4-1 and TRBJ2-3; tentative D call: TRBD2 (6 bases). The CDR3 runs to 20 residues. Germline V gene sequence: CDR1 MGHRA, CDR2 YSYEKL. Trimming took off 2 bases at V and 5 bases at J, with 29 bases between the two ends.

The V and J genes are TRBV11-2 and TRBJ1-2; D call uncertain. Per the germline V gene, CDR1 is SGHAT and CDR2 is FQNNGV. V was trimmed by 4 bases and J by 5 bases, leaving 11 bases between them. The CDR3 length is 13 residues. CDR3 sequence (DNA): TGTGCCAGCAGCTCCGGGCTCGGGTATGGCTACACCTTC. Protein sequence: CASSSGLGYGYTF.

The chain employs TRBV7-3 and TRBJ1-1, with D unresolved. There are 15 residues in the CDR3. Germline-derived CDR1 and CDR2 are SGHTA and FQGTGA. V shed 2 bases and J shed 1 base, with 11 bases lying between them. CDR3: CASSLSPIGNTEAFF. The CDR3 bases are TGTGCCAGCAGCTTATCCCCGATAGGGAACACTGAAGCTTTCTTT.

This clone appeared a single time. The CDR3 DNA follows: TGTGCCAGCAGCTTGGTGGGCGGATTTAATGAAAAACTGTTTTTT. This gives the protein CASSLVGGFNEKLFF. The J gene is TRBJ1-4, the V gene TRBV5-8; D is unresolved. The CDR3 consists of 15 residues. The germline V gene has CDR1 SGHTS and CDR2 YDEGEE. The germline V and J ends were trimmed by 0 bases and 4 bases, with 10 bases remaining between them.

The rearrangement uses TRBV19 and TRBJ1-3, with D unclear. This CDR3 comprises 14 residues. V gave up 5 bases and J gave up 4 bases, with 12 bases separating them. CDR1 LNHDA and CDR2 SQIVND come from the germline V gene (reference sequence). The CDR3 region has the DNA TGTGCCAGTAGTTTGGCCGGGCCCGGAAACACCATATATTTT. This encodes CASSLAGPGNTIYF.

The V call is TRBV6-4, the J call TRBJ1-1; 8 nucleotides align to TRBD1. The ends lost 6 bases at V and 3 bases at J; junction bases unmatched: 12. The CDR3 length is 16 residues. CDR1 MRHNA and CDR2 SNTAGT come from the germline V gene. CDR3 sequence reads: CASSAGTGSLYTEAFF. For the CDR3, the DNA is TGTGCCAGCAGCGCCGGGACAGGTTCACTTTACACTGAAGCTTTCTTT.

This chain joins TRBV18 and TRBJ2-7, with D hard to call. The V end was cut by 2 bases, the J end by 0 bases, with 5 bases between. Germline-derived CDR1 and CDR2 are KGHSH and LQKENI. The CDR3 is 13 amino acids. The CDR3 DNA reads TGTGCCAGCTCACCAACTCGCTCCTACGAGCAGTACTTC. Its translation is CASSPTRSYEQYF.

This chain links TRBV7-2 with TRBJ2-5, with no clear D. The CDR3 sequence is 13 residues long. Germline V gene sequence: CDR1 SGHTA, CDR2 FQGNSA. V lost 2 bases to trimming and J lost 1 base, with 5 bases between them. The CDR3 nucleotides read TGTGCCAGCAGCTTACACCCCCAAGAGACCCAGTACTTC. Amino acid sequence: CASSLHPQETQYF.

This clone has only a few counts. The chain has TRBV12-5 and TRBJ1-5, with D perhaps TRBD1 (6 bases). This CDR3 is built from 12 residues. The ends were cut back, 1 base at V and 11 bases at J, with 9 bases in the middle. The germline V gene encodes CDR1 LGHNT and CDR2 FRNRAP. This CDR3 reads CASGLDDRSQHF. The CDR3 region has the DNA TGTGCTAGTGGTTTGGATGACAGGTCCCAGCATTTT. Full variable domain (rest looked up from reference TRBV12-5 and TRBJ1-5): DARVTQTPRHKVTEMGQEVTMRCQPILGHNTVFWYRQTMMQGLELLAYFRNRAPLDDSGMPKDRFSAEMPDATLATLKIQPSEPRDSAVYFCASGLDDRSQHFGDGTRLSIL.

The chain combines TRBV11-2 with TRBJ1-3, with D possibly being TRBD1 (6 bases). CDR3 length equals 16 residues. CDR1 is SGHAT and CDR2 is FQNNGV in the germline V gene. Trimming removed 3 bases from V and 4 bases from J, with 16 bases in between. CDR3 sequence (DNA): TGTGCCAGCAGCTTTGAACAGGGATTCGCCGGAAACACCATATATTTT. As protein: CASSFEQGFAGNTIYF.

The rearrangement links TRBV9 to TRBJ2-3; 7 bases line up with TRBD1. Looked up from germline, CDR1 is SGDLS and CDR2 is YYNGEE. The CDR3 spans 15 residues. After removal of 2 bases from V and 4 bases from J, the junction contained 7 bases not matched to a gene. The CDR3 nucleotides are TGTGCCAGCAGCGTTCTTGACAGGGCCCCAGATACGCAGTATTTT. Its translation: CASSVLDRAPDTQYF.

This chain uses TRBV5-5 with TRBJ2-7; D is possibly TRBD1 (6 bases). Germline CDR1 is SGHKS and CDR2 is YYEKEE (reference sequence). Deletions cut 2 bases from V and 6 bases from J, with 15 bases between. This CDR3 comprises 14 residues. The CDR3 coding sequence is TGTGCCAGCAGCTTATGGACAGAAGGCATCGAGCAGTACGTC. Protein sequence: CASSLWTEGIEQYV.